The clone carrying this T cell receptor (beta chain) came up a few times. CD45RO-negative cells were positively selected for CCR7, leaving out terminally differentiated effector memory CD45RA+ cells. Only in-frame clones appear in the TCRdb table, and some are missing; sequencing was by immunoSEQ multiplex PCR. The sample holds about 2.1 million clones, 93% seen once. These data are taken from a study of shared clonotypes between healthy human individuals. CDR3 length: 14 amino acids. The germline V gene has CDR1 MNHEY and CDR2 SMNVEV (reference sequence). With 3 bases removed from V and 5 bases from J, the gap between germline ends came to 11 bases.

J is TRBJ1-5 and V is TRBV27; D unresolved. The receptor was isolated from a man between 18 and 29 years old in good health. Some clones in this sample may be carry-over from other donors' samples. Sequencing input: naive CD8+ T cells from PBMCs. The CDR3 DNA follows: TGTGCCAGCAGTTTTAGGGCATATGATCAGCCCCAGCATTTT. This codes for CASSFRAYDQPQHF.